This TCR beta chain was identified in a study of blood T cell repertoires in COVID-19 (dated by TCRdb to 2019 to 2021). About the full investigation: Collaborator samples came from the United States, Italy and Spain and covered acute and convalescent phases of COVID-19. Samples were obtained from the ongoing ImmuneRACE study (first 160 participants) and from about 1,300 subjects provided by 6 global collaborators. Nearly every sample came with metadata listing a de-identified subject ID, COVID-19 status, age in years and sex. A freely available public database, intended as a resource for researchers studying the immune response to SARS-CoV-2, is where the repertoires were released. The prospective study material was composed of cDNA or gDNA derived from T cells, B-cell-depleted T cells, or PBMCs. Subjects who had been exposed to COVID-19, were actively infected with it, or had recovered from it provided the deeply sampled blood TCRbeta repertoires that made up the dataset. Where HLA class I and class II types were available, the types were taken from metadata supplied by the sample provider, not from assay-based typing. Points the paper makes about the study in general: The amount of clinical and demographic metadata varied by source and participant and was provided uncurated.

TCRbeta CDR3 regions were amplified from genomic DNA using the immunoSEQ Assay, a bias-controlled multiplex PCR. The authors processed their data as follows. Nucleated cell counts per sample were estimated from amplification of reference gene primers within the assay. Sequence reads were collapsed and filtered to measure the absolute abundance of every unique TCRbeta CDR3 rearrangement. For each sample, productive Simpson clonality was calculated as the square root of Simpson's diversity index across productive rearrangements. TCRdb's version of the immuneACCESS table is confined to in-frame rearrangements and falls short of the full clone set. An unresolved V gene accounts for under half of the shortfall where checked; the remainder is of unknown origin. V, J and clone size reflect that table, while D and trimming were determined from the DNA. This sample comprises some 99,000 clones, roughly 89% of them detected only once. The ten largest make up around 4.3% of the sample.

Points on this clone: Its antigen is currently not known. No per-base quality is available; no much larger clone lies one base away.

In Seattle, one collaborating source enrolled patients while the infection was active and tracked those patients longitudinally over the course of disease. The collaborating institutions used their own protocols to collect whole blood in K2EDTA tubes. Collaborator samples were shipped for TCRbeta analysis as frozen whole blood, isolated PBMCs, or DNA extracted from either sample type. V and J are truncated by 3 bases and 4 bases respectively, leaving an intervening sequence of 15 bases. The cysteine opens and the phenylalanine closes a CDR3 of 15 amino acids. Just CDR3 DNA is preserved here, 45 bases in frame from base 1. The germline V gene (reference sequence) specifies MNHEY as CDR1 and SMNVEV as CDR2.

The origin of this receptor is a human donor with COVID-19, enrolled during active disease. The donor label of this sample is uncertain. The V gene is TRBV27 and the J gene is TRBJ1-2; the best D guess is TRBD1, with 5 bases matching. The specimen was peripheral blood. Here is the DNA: TGTGCCAGCAGTTTGGCGGGGCTCGGCGGCTATGGCTACACCTTC. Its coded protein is CASSLAGLGGYGYTF.